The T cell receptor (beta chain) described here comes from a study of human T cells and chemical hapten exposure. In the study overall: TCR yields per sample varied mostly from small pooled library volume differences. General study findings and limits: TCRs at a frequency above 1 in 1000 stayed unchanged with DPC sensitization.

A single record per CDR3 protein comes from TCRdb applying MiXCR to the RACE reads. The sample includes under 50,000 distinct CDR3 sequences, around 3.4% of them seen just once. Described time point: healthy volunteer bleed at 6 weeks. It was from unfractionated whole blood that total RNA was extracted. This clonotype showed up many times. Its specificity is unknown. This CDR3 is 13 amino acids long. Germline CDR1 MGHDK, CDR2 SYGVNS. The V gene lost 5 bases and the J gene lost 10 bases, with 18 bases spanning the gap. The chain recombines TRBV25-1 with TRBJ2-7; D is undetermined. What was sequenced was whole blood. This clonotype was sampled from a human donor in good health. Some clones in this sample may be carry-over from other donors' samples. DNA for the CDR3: TGTGCCAGCAGTACTAACCAAGTGGCCACACAGTACTTC. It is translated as CASSTNQVATQYF.